This T cell receptor beta chain was profiled in a study of cytomegalovirus exposure and HLA in healthy donors. Amplification used 60 Vbeta primers and 13 Jbeta primers. Libraries were prepared by immunoSEQ multiplex PCR; TCRdb keeps only in-frame clonotypes and omits some of them. The sample includes under 80,000 clones, 65% to 70% of them seen just once. Findings and limits, study-wide: Upon later analysis, TCR association rates were observed to vary by HLA locus, being highest for DRB1 and lowest for HLA-C. Within a later analysis, the majority of CMV-associated TCR beta chains appeared HLA-restricted.

The donors gave bone marrow, and they were healthy. The ends were cut back, 5 bases at V and 7 bases at J, with 14 bases in the middle. The CDR3 sequence is 14 residues long. Germline values: CDR1 SGHVS, CDR2 FQNEAQ. Note on this clone: Its antigen is not known.

This TCR came from a woman under 40 in good health and CMV-seronegative. The rearrangement links TRBV7-8 to TRBJ1-4; D unclear. Sequenced: PBMCs. The CDR3 DNA reads as TGTGCCAGCAGCCCCCGGACTCGGAGTGAAAAACTGTTTTTT. Translation gives CASSPRTRSEKLFF.